Below are 4 T cell receptor beta chains sequenced from a single sample in a study of T cell changes during pregnancy in multiple sclerosis. Sequencing used immunoSEQ multiplex PCR; TCRdb keeps in-frame clones, though not all of them. The table has 40,000 to 60,000 clones, around 92% seen once. Here the sequenced sample was CD4+ T cells from peripheral blood mononuclear cells, taken in the third trimester of pregnancy. The receptors originated from a female donor with multiple sclerosis, enrolled in a pregnancy study.

This chain links TRBV7-8 with TRBJ1-2, with TRBD1 identical over 8 bases. Germline CDR1 is SGHVS and CDR2 is FQNEAQ. Losses at the gene ends were 0 bases for V and 1 base for J; bases not matched to a gene: 1. This CDR3 has 15 residues. The DNA for the CDR3 is TGTGCCAGCAGCTTAGCAACAGGGGGTAACTATGGCTACACCTTC. Amino acid sequence: CASSLATGGNYGYTF.

This clone showed up just once. The chain employs TRBV5-1 and TRBJ2-1, with 11 bases matching TRBD2. This CDR3 spans 16 amino acids. After removal of 4 bases from V and 6 bases from J, the junction contained 9 bases not matched to a gene. Germline V gene data show CDR1 as SGHRS and CDR2 as YFSETQ. DNA for the CDR3: TGCGCCAGCAGCCCGGTTGTGCTAGCGGGAGGCAATGAGCAGTTCTTC. Protein sequence: CASSPVVLAGGNEQFF.

This chain joins TRBV7-2 and TRBJ2-1; 11 nucleotides align to TRBD2. J lost 7 bases, V lost 4 bases, and 6 bases had no gene match. The CDR3 consists of 15 residues. Germline V CDR1 and CDR2: SGHTA, FQGNSA. CDR3 sequence (DNA): TGTGCCAGCAGCTCTAGACTAGCGGGATCAAATGAGCAGTTCTTC. Protein product: CASSSRLAGSNEQFF.

V and J are TRBV5-1 and TRBJ1-2; D might be TRBD1 (5 bases). This CDR3 is 12 amino acids long. Trimming took 7 bases from V and 4 from J, leaving 11 bases between them. Per germline, CDR1 SGHRS and CDR2 YFSETQ. CDR3 sequence: CASGVGGYGYTF. CDR3 in DNA: TGCGCCAGCGGGGTCGGGGGCTATGGCTACACCTTC.